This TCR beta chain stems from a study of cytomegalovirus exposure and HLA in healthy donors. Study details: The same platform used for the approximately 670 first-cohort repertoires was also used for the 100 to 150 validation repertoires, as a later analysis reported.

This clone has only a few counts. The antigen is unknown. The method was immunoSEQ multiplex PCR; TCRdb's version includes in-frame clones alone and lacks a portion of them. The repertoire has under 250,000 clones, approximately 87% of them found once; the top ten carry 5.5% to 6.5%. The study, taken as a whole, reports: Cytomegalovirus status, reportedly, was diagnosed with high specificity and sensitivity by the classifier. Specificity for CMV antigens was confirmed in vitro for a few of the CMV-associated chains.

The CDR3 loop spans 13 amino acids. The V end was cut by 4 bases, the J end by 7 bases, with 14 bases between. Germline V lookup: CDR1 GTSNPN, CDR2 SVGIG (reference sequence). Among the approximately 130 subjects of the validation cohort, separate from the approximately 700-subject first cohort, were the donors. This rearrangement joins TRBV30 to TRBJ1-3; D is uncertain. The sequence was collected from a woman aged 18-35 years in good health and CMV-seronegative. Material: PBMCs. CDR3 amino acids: CAWTSRLANTIYF. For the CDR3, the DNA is TGTGCCTGGACCTCAAGGTTGGCGAACACCATATATTTT. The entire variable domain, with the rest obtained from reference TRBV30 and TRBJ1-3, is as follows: SQTIHQWPATLVQPVGSPLSLECTVEGTSNPNLYWYRQAAGRGLQLLFYSVGIGQISSEVPQNLSASRPQDRQFILSSKKLLLSDSGFYLCAWTSRLANTIYFGEGSWLTVV.